Listed below are T cell receptor beta chains from one sample, sequenced in a study of identical twins. TCRdb re-called the 5' RACE reads with MiXCR, one entry per CDR3 protein. The table shows roughly 700,000 distinct CDR3 sequences, with approximately 9% occurring only once. These data were also filed under a second study, of yellow fever vaccine responses in identical twins.

Source material: PBMCs. The source is a woman between 18 and 30 years old in good health. CDR3s include the opening cysteine and the closing phenylalanine or tryptophan. Fields, in order: V gene, J gene, CDR3 protein.

>TRBV10-3|TRBJ1-2
CAISETETGNYGYTF
>TRBV20-1|TRBJ2-5
CSATQPRTAQETQYF
>TRBV27|TRBJ2-1
CASIRTSGNNEQFF
>TRBV6-5|TRBJ1-1
CASSRQGILAFF
>TRBV11-1|TRBJ2-7
CASSLGQGLVSEQYF
>TRBV4-2|TRBJ2-5
CASREGLAAQETQYF
>TRBV28|TRBJ2-4
CASSPGTGPNPTIQYF
>TRBV7-6|TRBJ2-1
CASSSLFLAGGNEQFF
>TRBV11-1|TRBJ2-7
CASSPRGYDYEQYF
>TRBV6-2/TRBV6-3|TRBJ2-5
CASSYDGQGLGETQYF
>TRBV7-3|TRBJ2-5
CARETGRETQYF
>TRBV7-7|TRBJ2-1
CASSATSGSNEQFF
>TRBV12-3/TRBV12-4|TRBJ2-2
CASDVPDTPLHELFF
>TRBV29-1|TRBJ1-5
CSVVQGINQPQHF